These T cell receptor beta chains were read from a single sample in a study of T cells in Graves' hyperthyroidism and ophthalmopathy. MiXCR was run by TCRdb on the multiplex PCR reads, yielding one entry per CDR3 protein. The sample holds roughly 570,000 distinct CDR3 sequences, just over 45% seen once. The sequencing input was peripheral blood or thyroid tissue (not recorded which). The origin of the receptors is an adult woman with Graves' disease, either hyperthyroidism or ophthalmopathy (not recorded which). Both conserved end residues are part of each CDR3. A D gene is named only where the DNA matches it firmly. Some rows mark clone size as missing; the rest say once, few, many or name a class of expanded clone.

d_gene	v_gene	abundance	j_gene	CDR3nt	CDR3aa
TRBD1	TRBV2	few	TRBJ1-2	TGTGCCAGCAGTGAAGAGGGACAGGGGGGAGGCTACACCTTC	CASSEEGQGGGYTF
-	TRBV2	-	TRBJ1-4	TGTGCCAGCAGTGCGAAGACGAGTCACAATGAAAAACTGTTTTTT	CASSAKTSHNEKLFF
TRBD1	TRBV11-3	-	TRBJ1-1	TGTGCCAGCAGCTTAAGAGGGACCGGACAGGGGGCTGAAGCTTTCTTT	CASSLRGTGQGAEAFF
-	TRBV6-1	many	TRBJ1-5	TGTGCCAGCAGTGAAGCGGGGAATCAGCCCCAGCATTTT	CASSEAGNQPQHF
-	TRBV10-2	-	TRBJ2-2	TGCGCCAGCTTGTCCCGGGATTGGGCCGGGGAGCTGTTTTTT	CASLSRDWAGELFF
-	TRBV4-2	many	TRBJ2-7	TGTGCCAGCAGCCGACCGGGGGCGGAGGGTTACGAGCAGTACTTC	CASSRPGAEGYEQYF
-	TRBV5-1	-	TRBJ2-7	TGCGCCAGCAGCTTGGTTGAGGGGAGGAACGAGCAGTACTTC	CASSLVEGRNEQYF
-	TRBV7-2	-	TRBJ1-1	TGTGCCAGCAGCCAACGACGGTGGGGGGAAAGGACTGAAGCTTTCTTT	CASSQRRWGERTEAFF
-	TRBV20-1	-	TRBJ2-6	TGCAGTGCTGCCCGGAGCTCTGGTGCCAACGTCCTGACTTTC	CSAARSSGANVLTF
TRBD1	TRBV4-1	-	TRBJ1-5	TGCGCCAGCAGCCCCGGAGCCCAGACAGGGTGGAGTCAGCCCCAGCATTTT	CASSPGAQTGWSQPQHF
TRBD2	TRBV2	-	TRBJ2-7	TGTGCCAGCAATCGACTAGCGGGAGGCGACGGCCAGCCCGTGAGAGGCGAGCAGTACTTC	CASNRLAGGDGQPVRGEQYF
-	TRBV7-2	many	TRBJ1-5	TGTGCCAGCAGCCAAGACTTCGCGTGGGAGCCCCAGCATTTT	CASSQDFAWEPQHF
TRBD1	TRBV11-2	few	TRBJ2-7	TGTGCCAGCAGCCGACAGGGGAGCAGGTGGGAGCAGTACTTC	CASSRQGSRWEQYF
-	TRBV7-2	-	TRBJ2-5	TGTGCCAGCAGCTTAGGGGGGGAATACTTC	CASSLGGEYF
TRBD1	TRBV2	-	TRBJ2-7	TGTGCCAGCAGTGAAGCCCCGACAGGGTCCTACGAGCAGTACTTC	CASSEAPTGSYEQYF
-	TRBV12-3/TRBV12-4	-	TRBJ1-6	TGTGCCGCATTTGCCGGGGATTTTTCCCTCCACTTT	CAAFAGDFSLHF
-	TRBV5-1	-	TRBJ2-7	TGCGCCAGCAGCTCCCAACCGACCAGCTCCTACGAGCAGTACTTC	CASSSQPTSSYEQYF
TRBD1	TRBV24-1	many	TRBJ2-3	TGTGCCTCCCAGGGGGATCGCACAGATACGCAGTATTTT	CASQGDRTDTQYF
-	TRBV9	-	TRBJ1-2	TGTGCCAGCAGCGCAGAAGCGGGGGGCTACACCTTC	CASSAEAGGYTF
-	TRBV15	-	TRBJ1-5	TGTGCCACCAGCAGAGATCAGAGCGGGAGATCTGGGAATCAGCCCCAGCATTTT	CATSRDQSGRSGNQPQHF
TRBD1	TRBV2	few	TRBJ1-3	TGTGCCAGCACAACAGGGGCTTACACTGGAAACACCATATATTTT	CASTTGAYTGNTIYF
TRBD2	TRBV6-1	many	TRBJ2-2	TGTGCCAGCAGTGTTAGCGGGAGATCCACCGGGGAGCTGTTTTTT	CASSVSGRSTGELFF
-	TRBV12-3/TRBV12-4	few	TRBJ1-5	TGTGCCAGCAGTTATTGGGTCAGTAATCAGCCCCAGCATTTT	CASSYWVSNQPQHF
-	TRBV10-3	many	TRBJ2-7	TGTGCCATCATTGACCAATCGGGGGAGCAGTACTTC	CAIIDQSGEQYF
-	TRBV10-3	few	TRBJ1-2	TGTGCCATCAGTCTCGACAGCTATGGCTACACCTTC	CAISLDSYGYTF
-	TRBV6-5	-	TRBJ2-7	TGTGCCAGCAGTAAAGGACCGCCGAGGTGGGCCTACGAGCAGTACTTC	CASSKGPPRWAYEQYF
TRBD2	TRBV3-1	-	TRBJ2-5	TGTGCCAGCAGCCAAAATGGACTAGCGGGAGGGCGAGAGACCCAGTACTTC	CASSQNGLAGGRETQYF
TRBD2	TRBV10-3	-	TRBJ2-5	TGTGCCATCAGTGACGGGACTAGCGGTCAAGAGACCCAGTACTTC	CAISDGTSGQETQYF
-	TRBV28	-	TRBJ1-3	TGTGCCAGCAGATTGGGGAGTGGAAACACCATATATTTT	CASRLGSGNTIYF
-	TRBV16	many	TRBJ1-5	TGTGCCAGCAGCCAATCTCTCACAGAGAATCAGCCCCAGCATTTT	CASSQSLTENQPQHF
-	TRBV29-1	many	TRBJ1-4	TGCAGCGGGAAGAAGGATGAAAAACTGTTTTTT	CSGKKDEKLFF
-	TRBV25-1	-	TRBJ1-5	TGTGCCTGCAGTGCTCGGGACTGGCGGGGCAATCAGCCCCAGCATTTT	CACSARDWRGNQPQHF
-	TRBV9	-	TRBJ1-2	TGTGCCAGCAGCCCCCGGGTACCAGGCGGCTACACCTTC	CASSPRVPGGYTF
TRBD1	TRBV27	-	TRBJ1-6	TGTGCCAGCAGGGGTCCCAGGGGGGTTAGCTCCTATAATTCACCCCTCCACTTT	CASRGPRGVSSYNSPLHF
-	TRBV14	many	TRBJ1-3	TGTGCCAGCAGCCAAGGCATAGGGAGTGGAAACACCATATATTTT	CASSQGIGSGNTIYF
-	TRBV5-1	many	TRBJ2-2	TGCGCCAGCAGCAGGGAGAACACCGGGGAGCTGTTTTTT	CASSRENTGELFF
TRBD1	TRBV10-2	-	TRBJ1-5	TGCGCCAGCACCGAAGGGGGCAGGAATCAGCCCCAGCATTTT	CASTEGGRNQPQHF